Sequencing of this T cell receptor beta chain was carried out in a study of T cell responses to AZD1222 COVID-19 vaccine listed by TCRdb under 2021. Regarding the study in general: AZD1222 recipients given second doses at about 4 weeks or at about 12 weeks were pooled, since spike-specific TCR depth and breadth were not found to differ between the two schedules. Enrollment into the trials was organized by age into subgroups of 18-55, 56-69 and 70-plus years, and those subgroups contained roughly 150, 30 and 60 TCR-sequenced participants, respectively. A total of 240 or so trial participants underwent TCR sequencing, of whom about 200 had received two doses of AZD1222 and 26 had received two doses of the MenACWY control vaccine.

The sample's time point label is to be understood as: baseline before first vaccination. The vaccinee samples were drawn from two UK trials, COV001 and COV002, one of which was a single-blind randomized controlled phase 2/3 trial testing AZD1222 (ChAdOx1 nCoV-19) in healthy adults. Trial participant PBMC samples were collected at day 0 and day 28 after the second dose for TCRbeta chain sequencing. What the research found in general, with its limitations: Reportedly, close to half of the unique spike-specific TCRs recognized epitopes lying outside the regions that are mutated in the B.1.351 and B.1.1.7 variants. Conclusions about previously exposed vaccinees were limited because only 5 or 6 AZD1222 recipients were SARS-CoV-2 seropositive at baseline. The 56-69-year group was small, and its depth increase did not reach significance, likely because of low power. Because no day 14 peak-response samples were available, the repertoires could be characterized only after the peak T cell response. A significant rise in spike-specific TCR breadth and depth was observed after two AZD1222 doses relative to day 0 and relative to MenACWY recipients. CD4 TCRs associated with the vaccine covered the entire spike protein, and the dominant responses were in regions 160-218 and 743-854. Most participants were white British and females outnumbered males, and the authors suggested that clonal diversity may have been underestimated.

The CDR3, from cysteine to phenylalanine, totals 15 residues. Of all the DNA, just the CDR3 is kept, 45 bases in frame from base 1. CDR1 and CDR2 were assigned from the germline V gene as MNHNS and SASEGT. V and J are truncated by 0 bases and 3 bases respectively, leaving an intervening sequence of 9 bases. Points on this clone: Its antigen remains unidentified. Per-base qualities were not stored, and no clone one base away is much larger.

The CDR3 regions of human TCRbeta chains were subjected to immunosequencing. Per the authors' processing: TCRs in the repertoires were compared against a reference library of SARS-CoV-2-specific TCRs that had been generated with the MIRA antigen-specificity platform. Breadth meant the fraction of unique TCRs that were SARS-CoV-2-associated, whereas depth meant the fraction of total T cells that were SARS-CoV-2-associated. Each spike-specific TCR was assigned to its reactive spike region and to a CD4 or CD8 class using the MIRA data. Log10-transformed breadth and depth values were compared by one-way ANOVA with Sidak's multiple comparisons tests. TCRdb retrieved this table from immuneACCESS and kept in-frame rearrangements only. Not all clones are present; in checked studies, unresolved V genes account for under half, and no reason is known for the remainder. From that table come the V and J calls and clone size; the DNA was used to work out D and trimming. The sample table shows approximately 120,000 clones, and over 80% are seen once. The ten largest make up about 1.1% of the sample.

Sequences were derived from peripheral blood, sampled on day 0 of AZD1222 vaccination. The sequence came from an adult in good health. The chain couples TRBV6-1 to TRBJ1-5; no confident D gene assignment can be made. The CDR3: CASSEAWGPNQPQHF. The nucleotide sequence is given as TGTGCCAGCAGTGAAGCGTGGGGTCCCAATCAGCCCCAGCATTTT.